This T cell receptor beta chain emerged from a study of early T cells in non-severe SARS-CoV-2 infection. The CDR3 is 14 residues long. Trimming stripped 6 bases from V and 5 bases from J, with 11 bases between. Looked up from germline, CDR1 is SNHLY and CDR2 is FYNNEI. Study results and limitations: The study's VDJdb matching favored anti-spike CD8 responses and missed private and CD4 specificities.

Unique molecular identifiers (one per individual cDNA molecule) were attached. From the 5' RACE reads, TCRdb called clonotypes with MiXCR, one entry per CDR3 protein. The sample lists 55,000 to 75,000 distinct CDR3 sequences, 7.7% occurring once. This clonotype was counted ten times or more. Its antigen is unidentified. The source of this sequence is an adult who was a healthcare worker with PCR-confirmed SARS-CoV-2 infection or an uninfected control (not recorded which). The chain has TRBV2 and TRBJ1-6, with TRBD1 as a possible D gene (5 bases). Sequencing used whole blood. This CDR3 reads CASRFQGNNSPLHF. Written as DNA, the CDR3 is TGTGCCAGCAGGTTCCAGGGAAATAATTCACCCCTCCACTTT. The entire variable domain, with the rest obtained from reference TRBV2 and TRBJ1-6, is as follows: EPEVTQTPSHQVTQMGQEVILRCVPISNHLYFYWYRQILGQKVEFLVSFYNNEISEKSEIFDDQFSVERPDGSNFTLKIRSTKLEDSAMYFCASRFQGNNSPLHFGNGTRLTVT.